A single sample is the source of the 28 T cell receptor beta chains below, sequenced in a study of blood T cells in healthy people across ages. A sample-barcoded 5' primer and a J-beta primer mix were used in a second PCR of about 6 to 11 cycles. TCRdb reprocessed the 5' RACE reads via MiXCR and lists one record per CDR3 protein. The data contain roughly 800,000 distinct CDR3 sequences, 20% to 25% of them singletons. The same data also went into a second study, on T cells of mothers and their children.

The sequenced sample was blood. These receptors originate from a boy between 5 and 17 years old in good health.

This clonotype was counted between two and nine times. This sequence joins TRBV20-1 and TRBJ2-5; possibly TRBD2 for D (6 bases). Deletions cut 1 base from V and 2 bases from J, with 29 bases between. Per the germline V gene, CDR1 is DFQATT and CDR2 is SNEGSKA (reference sequence). This CDR3 comprises 20 residues. DNA for the CDR3: TGCAGTGCTAGAGTCTTGGAGGGAATGTTTCTTGACCAATTACAAGAGACCCAGTACTTC. Translating it yields CSARVLEGMFLDQLQETQYF.

This clonotype turned up a few times. This chain's CDR3 is CASSFYDQGANEQFF. CDR3 in DNA: TGTGCCAGCAGCTTTTATGACCAGGGGGCAAATGAGCAGTTCTTC. The V call is TRBV5-6, the J call TRBJ2-1, with 8 nucleotides matching TRBD1. The J segment lost 7 bases and the V segment lost 2 bases, leaving 8 bases of the junction unmatched. The germline V gene has CDR1 SGHDT and CDR2 YYEEEE. The CDR3 length is 15 residues.

V is TRBV12-3 or TRBV12-4 and J is TRBJ2-4, with TRBD1 matching over 9 bases. This CDR3 spans 14 amino acids. Losses at the gene ends were 7 bases for V and 7 bases for J; bases not matched to a gene: 8. CDR3 DNA sequence: TGTGCCAGCACCGACGACAGGGGGGACAACATTCAGTACTTC. Encoded protein: CASTDDRGDNIQYF.

The CDR3 DNA reads as TGCGCCAGCAGCCCTTCCCGACAGGGGCCCTACGAGCAGTACTTC. Translation: CASSPSRQGPYEQYF. This sequence joins TRBV4-3 and TRBJ2-7, with 8 bases lining up with TRBD1. With V trimmed by 4 bases and J by 2 bases, 7 bases remained unmatched. The CDR3 sequence is 15 residues long. CDR1 LGHNA and CDR2 YSLEER come from the germline V gene.

The chain links TRBV28 to TRBJ2-7, with a possible D match to TRBD1 (5 bases). This CDR3 is 14 amino acids long. Trimming removed 3 bases at V and 7 bases at J, with 16 bases between. Looked up from germline, CDR1 is MDHEN and CDR2 is SYDVKM. The CDR3 spells CASSLLRQGSEQYF. In DNA form, the CDR3 reads TGTGCCAGCAGTTTGTTAAGGCAGGGAAGTGAGCAGTACTTC.

This clonotype has just a few counts. The rearrangement uses TRBV4-1 and TRBJ2-1, with 12 bases that match TRBD2. Germline assignment: CDR1 MGHRA and CDR2 YSYEKL. The CDR3 loop spans 18 amino acids. The trim removed 4 bases at V and 3 bases at J, leaving 10 bases unmatched. CDR3 region: CASSLAPSGGADYNEQFF. Here the CDR3 DNA reads TGCGCCAGCAGCCTCGCCCCTAGCGGGGGGGCAGACTACAATGAGCAGTTCTTC.

A few counts support this clonotype. The gene calls are TRBV2 and TRBJ2-7; no clear D. V was trimmed by 4 bases and J by 3 bases, leaving 4 bases between them. The length of the CDR3 is 11 residues. Germline CDR1 reads SNHLY; CDR2 reads FYNNEI. DNA for the CDR3: TGTGCCAGCAGTGTGAACTACGAGCAGTACTTC. Translating it yields CASSVNYEQYF.

This clonotype was detected only once. Just one base apart from a much larger clone, this may be a read error. This sequence joins TRBV4-1 and TRBJ2-5; no firm D call. The J call could be wrong; TRBJ2-7 is a better fit for the DNA end. CDR1 is MGHRA and CDR2 is YSYEKL in the germline V gene. The CDR3 length is 15 residues. CDR3 coding DNA: TGCGCCAGCACCCAAGAAACCTATCAGCCCTACGAGCAGTACTTC. Its translation is CASTQETYQPYEQYF.

This clonotype was seen a handful of times. V usage is TRBV6-2 or TRBV6-3 and J usage is TRBJ1-1; 7 nucleotides agree with TRBD1. This CDR3 contains 16 residues. V was pared by 6 bases and J by 0 bases, with 10 bases of the junction left unmatched. From germline, CDR1 is MNHEY and CDR2 SVGEGT. As DNA, the CDR3 is TGTGCCAGCAGGAAGGTAACAGGGGCCATGAACACTGAAGCTTTCTTT. It specifies CASRKVTGAMNTEAFF.

The chain is built from TRBV10-3 and TRBJ2-7; the D gene is possibly TRBD1 (6 bases). Trimming cost V 4 bases and J 4 bases, with 20 bases left between them. The germline V gene encodes CDR1 ENHRY and CDR2 SYGVKD. The length of the CDR3 is 16 residues. The CDR3 loop is CAISGIGQSVTYEQYF. The CDR3 DNA reads as TGTGCCATCAGTGGTATAGGACAGTCCGTGACTTACGAGCAGTACTTC.

The V and J genes are TRBV11-2 and TRBJ2-5, with no clear D. The J call is uncertain, as TRBJ2-1 better fits the DNA end. Germline CDR1 reads SGHAT; CDR2 reads FQNNGV. The CDR3 is 14 residues long. The DNA of the CDR3 is TGTGCCAGCAGCTTAGTTCTGTATCTCAATGAGCAGTTCTTC. Protein sequence: CASSLVLYLNEQFF.

The chain is built from TRBV12-3 or TRBV12-4 and TRBJ2-5; TRBD1 matches at 7 bases. The J call could be wrong; TRBJ2-7 is a better fit for the DNA end. The CDR3 is made up of 13 amino acids. The CDR3 is CASNPTGRYEQYF. CDR3 sequence (DNA): TGTGCCAGCAACCCGACAGGGCGGTACGAGCAGTACTTC.

The CDR3 nucleotides read TGTGCCAGTCGACGCCCCACTAGCGGGAGTTACGAGCAGTACTTC. Protein sequence: CASRRPTSGSYEQYF. V usage is TRBV6-1 and J usage is TRBJ2-1, with TRBD2 identical over 11 bases. TRBJ2-7 matches the DNA end more closely, so the J call is doubtful. Germline values: CDR1 MNHNS, CDR2 SASEGT. The CDR3 has 15 residues.

J is TRBJ2-5 and V is TRBV29-1; 16 positions match TRBD2. The last part of the DNA fits TRBJ2-1 better; the J call may be wrong. The CDR3 contains 18 residues. Germline CDR1 reads SQVTM; CDR2 reads ANQGSEA. This CDR3 reads CSVESVPGLAGGQDEQFF. The CDR3 DNA sequence: TGCAGCGTTGAATCAGTCCCGGGACTAGCGGGGGGGCAGGATGAGCAGTTCTTC.

The chain joins TRBV10-3 to TRBJ2-5; D call uncertain. Near its end, the DNA agrees better with TRBJ2-1, so the J call may be wrong. There are 11 residues in the CDR3. Germline CDR1 and CDR2: ENHRY and SYGVKD. The CDR3 nucleotides are TGTGCCATCAGTGATTTAGATGAGCAGTTCTTC. It yields the protein CAISDLDEQFF.

This clonotype has a handful of counts. The chain uses TRBV19 and TRBJ1-2, with 10 nucleotides matching TRBD1. CDR1 and CDR2 (germline): LNHDA, SQIVND (reference sequence). The V segment lost 4 bases and the J segment 5 bases; nucleotides outside the gene matches: 10. CDR3 length: 16 residues. The CDR3 region has the DNA TGTGCCAGTAGTAGCGGACAGGGGGATAGTCTGTATGGCTACACCTTC. It translates to CASSSGQGDSLYGYTF.

The rearrangement joins TRBV20-1 to TRBJ2-7; D may be TRBD1 or TRBD2 (5 bases each). V shed 2 bases and J shed 5 bases, with 16 bases lying between them. The CDR3 is 14 residues long. Per the germline V gene, CDR1 is DFQATT and CDR2 is SNEGSKA (reference sequence). CDR3 sequence reads: CSARKRGSVHEQYF. CDR3 in DNA: TGCAGTGCTAGAAAGAGGGGATCTGTTCACGAGCAGTACTTC.

CDR3 region: CASSAGRNEKLFF. The CDR3 nucleotides read TGTGCCAGCAGCGCAGGCAGAAATGAAAAACTGTTTTTT. V is TRBV2 and J is TRBJ1-4; no definite D call. Germline V gene sequence: CDR1 SNHLY, CDR2 FYNNEI. V lost 6 bases, J lost 5 bases, and 10 bases lay in between. The CDR3 has 13 residues.

V is TRBV4-1 and J is TRBJ1-1; TRBD1 might be the D (6 bases). Trimming took 1 base from V and 4 from J, leaving 7 bases between them. Germline loops: CDR1 MGHRA, CDR2 YSYEKL. The CDR3 totals 13 residues. CDR3 in DNA: TGCGCCAGCAGCCAAGGACAGGTCACTGAAGCTTTCTTT. Amino acids: CASSQGQVTEAFF.

The table lists this clonotype with a few counts. The chain links TRBV5-1 to TRBJ1-4; D might be TRBD1 (5 bases). The CDR3 is made up of 13 amino acids. V lost 4 bases to trimming and J lost 6 bases, with 10 bases between them. Germline V gene lookup returns CDR1 SGHRS and CDR2 YFSETQ. CDR3 in amino acids: CASSTQTDEKLFF. Here the CDR3 DNA reads TGCGCCAGCAGCACACAGACAGATGAAAAACTGTTTTTT.

This clonotype was seen once. The chain links TRBV7-9 to TRBJ2-7, with 8 bases lining up with TRBD1. Germline loops: CDR1 SEHNR, CDR2 FQNEAQ (reference sequence). Trimming removed 1 base from V and 1 base from J; junction bases left unmatched: 6. The CDR3 totals 16 residues. The CDR3 protein is CASSLDEDRASYEQYF. The CDR3 DNA is TGTGCCAGCAGCTTAGACGAGGACAGGGCGTCCTACGAGCAGTACTTC.

The chain combines TRBV12-3 or TRBV12-4 with TRBJ2-5, with D tentatively TRBD1 or TRBD2 (6 bases each). The J call is doubtful: the DNA matches TRBJ2-7 better. The CDR3 sequence is 14 residues long. CDR3 in DNA: TGTGCCAGCAGCTGGGGGGCAGTTCTGGACGAGCAGTACTTC. Residues: CASSWGAVLDEQYF.

The chain uses TRBV29-1 and TRBJ2-7; 7 nucleotides match TRBD1. The germline CDR1 and CDR2 sequences are SQVTM and ANQGSEA. This CDR3 spans 14 amino acids. V gave up 7 bases and J gave up 2 bases; unmatched junction bases: 11. CDR3 DNA sequence: TGCAGCGCTCAGACAGGGAAAAGACCCTACGAGCAGTACTTC. It specifies CSAQTGKRPYEQYF.

The V and J genes are TRBV7-9 and TRBJ2-5, with D tentatively TRBD1 or TRBD2 (6 bases each). The J call may be incorrect, as the DNA end agrees better with TRBJ2-7. This CDR3 has 14 amino acids. CDR1 and CDR2 from the germline V gene are SEHNR and FQNEAQ (reference sequence). In nucleotides, the CDR3 is TGTGCCAGCAGCATGGACGGGGGCGCGTCCGAGCAGTACTTC. It codes for CASSMDGGASEQYF.

CDR3 nucleotides: TGTGCCAGCAGCATCAACTACTACGAGCAGTACTTC. Its translation is CASSINYYEQYF. The chain carries TRBV21-1 and TRBJ2-7. TRBV21-1 corresponds to a pseudogene. The CDR3 length is 12 residues.

The rearrangement joins TRBV9 to TRBJ2-3, with D hard to call. Deletions cut 1 base from V and 6 bases from J, with 9 bases between. This CDR3 is built from 13 residues. Per germline, CDR1 SGDLS and CDR2 YYNGEE. Here the CDR3 DNA reads TGTGCCAGCAGCGTATACGTCCGGGATACGCAGTATTTT. Translating gives CASSVYVRDTQYF. The full variable domain, in which reference TRBV9 and TRBJ2-3 provide the parts outside the CDR3, is DSGVTQTPKHLITATGQRVTLRCSPRSGDLSVYWYQQSLDQGLQFLIQYYNGEERAKGNILERFSAQQFPDLHSELNLSSLELGDSALYFCASSVYVRDTQYFGPGTRLTVL.

CDR3 residues: CAISEPDRGPTEAFF. For the CDR3, the DNA is TGTGCCATCAGTGAGCCGGACAGGGGGCCCACTGAAGCTTTCTTT. The J gene is TRBJ1-1, the V gene TRBV10-3; 11 positions agree with TRBD1. CDR1 ENHRY and CDR2 SYGVKD come from the germline V gene. This CDR3 has 15 residues. V gave up 2 bases and J gave up 4 bases; unmatched junction bases: 3.

This chain uses TRBV12-3 or TRBV12-4 with TRBJ2-5; tentatively, D is TRBD1 (6 bases). The J call may be faulty, since TRBJ2-1 better matches the DNA end. CDR3 length: 12 residues. The CDR3, as DNA: TGTGCCGGGGGACACGACTACAATGAGCAGTTCTTC. This encodes CAGGHDYNEQFF.